This T cell receptor (beta chain) was captured by sequencing in a study of T cells in tumors after PD-1 blockade. Study-level background: Prior checkpoint blockade, systemic immunosuppressant use, or anti-cancer therapy within 4 weeks excluded patients.

Generated by immunoSEQ multiplex PCR, the TCRdb table keeps only in-frame clones and is missing some. In the table there are approximately 60,000 clones, around 72% of which are singletons. CDR1 and CDR2 (germline): SGHRS, YFSETQ. This CDR3 has 13 residues. V was trimmed by 4 bases and J by 6 bases, leaving 13 bases between them. Template: tumor biopsy or peripheral blood genomic DNA, about 550-6,500 ng per sample. The specimen comprised PBMCs, sampled after anti-PD-1 treatment. The TCR sequence derives from a human donor with basal cell carcinoma. The rearrangement uses TRBV5-1 and TRBJ1-1; D is unresolved. The CDR3 region has the DNA TGCGCCAGCAGCGAGTCCCCGGGCGCTGAAGCTTTCTTT. Its translation: CASSESPGAEAFF.